A selection of T cell receptor beta chains follows, all from one sample in a study of cytomegalovirus exposure and HLA in healthy donors. Clones were read by immunoSEQ multiplex PCR, and TCRdb kept only the in-frame ones, dropping some. Of around 200,000 clones listed, around 76% are singletons. Sequenced sample: PBMCs. The receptors were gathered from a man in his forties in good health and CMV-seropositive. CDR3s include the opening cysteine and the closing phenylalanine or tryptophan. The order of the fields is V gene, J gene, clone size, D gene, CDR3 DNA, CDR3 protein. A D gene is named only where the DNA matches it firmly. Part of the rows lack a size; the others show once, few, many or a class for expanded clones.

TRBV6-5	TRBJ1-1	-	-	TGTGCCAGCAGTTACCCCCCGGGCACTGAAGCTTTCTTT	CASSYPPGTEAFF
TRBV27	TRBJ1-1	-	-	TGTGCCAGCAGTCCAAGGGGGACCGAAGCTTTCTTT	CASSPRGTEAFF
TRBV29-1	TRBJ2-5	-	TRBD2	TGCAGCGTTGTCCCGATAAGCGGCGGACTAGCGCTTCAAGAGACCCAGTACTTC	CSVVPISGGLALQETQYF
TRBV5-1	TRBJ2-2	-	-	TGCGCCAGCAGCCCAGGAGTTACAGAGGGCGGGGAGCTGTTTTTT	CASSPGVTEGGELFF
TRBV6-5	TRBJ1-2	-	-	TGTGCCAGCAGTTACCGGGAGGTCGCTTATGGCTACACCTTC	CASSYREVAYGYTF
TRBV27	TRBJ1-1	-	-	TGTGCCAGCAGTGATGAACAGGGCCTCGGCACTGAAGCTTTCTTT	CASSDEQGLGTEAFF
TRBV2	TRBJ1-1	few	-	TGTGCCAGCAGCCTCACAGGTACGAACACTGAAGCTTTCTTT	CASSLTGTNTEAFF
TRBV7-8	TRBJ2-1	-	-	TGTGCCAGCAGCTTAGGCCTGCGGCTGGGGGGTGAGCAGTTCTTC	CASSLGLRLGGEQFF
TRBV25-1	TRBJ1-1	-	-	TGTGCCAGCAGTGAATACGGGGGGGCAAGGACTGAAGCTTTCTTT	CASSEYGGARTEAFF
TRBV5-1	TRBJ2-5	-	-	TGCGCCAGCAGCTTGGCCGGGGTGGAGACCCAGTACTTC	CASSLAGVETQYF
TRBV5-1	TRBJ2-1	-	-	TGCGCCAGCAGCTTGGGTCGGGGGAAGGGCTACAATGAGCAGTTCTTC	CASSLGRGKGYNEQFF
TRBV7-2	TRBJ2-1	-	TRBD2	TGTGCCAGCAGCTTAGGACTAGCGGGGTTTTCCTACAATGAGCAGTTCTTC	CASSLGLAGFSYNEQFF
TRBV27	TRBJ2-1	once	TRBD2	TGTGCCAGCTCGACTAGCATCTCGCAGTGGTTCTTC	CASSTSISQWFF
TRBV5-1	TRBJ2-3	-	-	TGCGCCAGCAGCTTTAGGCCAGCCGGGGGCACAGATACGCAGTATTTT	CASSFRPAGGTDTQYF
TRBV18	TRBJ1-2	-	-	TGTGCCAGCTCACCTGACAGGTCCTATGGCTACACCTTC	CASSPDRSYGYTF
TRBV5-1	TRBJ1-1	-	TRBD1	TGCGCCAGCAGCCCCGCATCAGGGGGCATCACTGAAGCTTTCTTT	CASSPASGGITEAFF
TRBV9	TRBJ2-7	-	TRBD2	TGTGCCAGCAGCCCACTAGCGGAACACTCCTACGAGCAGTACTTC	CASSPLAEHSYEQYF
TRBV27	TRBJ1-5	-	TRBD1	TGTGCCAGCAGTTTACAGGGGGCTTGGCAGCCCCAGCATTTT	CASSLQGAWQPQHF
TRBV4-1	TRBJ1-1	-	TRBD1	TGCGCCAGCAGCCATCAGGGGACAGGTAAGACTGAAGCTTTCTTT	CASSHQGTGKTEAFF
TRBV4-1	TRBJ2-1	-	TRBD2	TGCGCCAGCAGCCCTAGCGGGAGGAAGAACAATGAGCAGTTCTTC	CASSPSGRKNNEQFF
TRBV2	TRBJ1-2	-	TRBD1	TGTGCCAGCAGTCCCCAGGGGGCTGATGGCTGCACCTTC	CASSPQGADGCTF
TRBV5-1	TRBJ2-2	-	TRBD2	TGCGCCAGCAGCTTTTCTAGCGGGAGAACTGGGGAGCTGTTTTTT	CASSFSSGRTGELFF
TRBV2	TRBJ2-2	-	-	TGTGCCAGCAGTGTAGGGGGGGCCGGTTTTACCGGGGAGCTGTTTTTT	CASSVGGAGFTGELFF
TRBV4-1	TRBJ2-1	-	TRBD2	TGCGCCAGCAGCACACTAGCGGAATACTCCTACAATGAGCAGTTCTTC	CASSTLAEYSYNEQFF
TRBV7-8	TRBJ2-1	-	TRBD2	TGTGCCAGCAGCTCCGGACTAGATACTGAGCAGTTCTTC	CASSSGLDTEQFF
TRBV30	TRBJ1-5	few	-	TGTGCCTGGAGTGTACCTGGGGGCGGTCAGCCCCAGCATTTT	CAWSVPGGGQPQHF
TRBV4-1	TRBJ2-2	-	TRBD2	TGCGCCAGCAGCCACACCCGACTAGCGTCGAACACCGGGGAGCTGTTTTTT	CASSHTRLASNTGELFF
TRBV30	TRBJ2-6	few	-	TGTGCCTCTTACGGGAGCTCTGGGGCCAACGTCCTGACTTTC	CASYGSSGANVLTF
TRBV29-1	TRBJ2-1	-	TRBD2	TGCAGCGTTGCGGCCAGTGGACTAGCGGGGAAAGGGGACAATGAGCAGTTCTTC	CSVAASGLAGKGDNEQFF
TRBV18	TRBJ2-2	-	TRBD1	TGTGCCAGCTCACCACCAACAGGGGGCAACGGGGAGCTGTTTTTT	CASSPPTGGNGELFF
TRBV27	TRBJ2-6	few	TRBD2	TGTGCCAGCAGTTTAGCGGGAGCTGGGGCCAACGTCCTGACTTTC	CASSLAGAGANVLTF
TRBV25-1	TRBJ1-1	-	-	TGTGCCAGCAGTGAATATGGGGGGGCAGCCGTGGGCACTGAAGCTTTCTTT	CASSEYGGAAVGTEAFF
TRBV19	TRBJ1-4	-	TRBD1	TGTGCCAGTAGCGACAGGGGGCGGAGTGAAAAACTGTTTTTT	CASSDRGRSEKLFF
TRBV9	TRBJ1-2	-	TRBD1	TGTGCCAGCAGCGTAGCCCAGGACAGGCTTAACTATGGCTACACCTTC	CASSVAQDRLNYGYTF
TRBV6-5	TRBJ2-1	-	TRBD1	TGTGCCAGCAGCCCCGGGACAGGGGAATACAATGAGCAGTTCTTC	CASSPGTGEYNEQFF
TRBV5-1	TRBJ2-5	-	TRBD2	TGCGCCAGCAGCCGCGGGGGTTTACTTCAAGAGACCCAGTACTTC	CASSRGGLLQETQYF
TRBV6-1	TRBJ2-1	-	TRBD2	TGTGCCAGCAGTGAAGTTTACGGGGGGAGGGATGAGCAGTTCTTC	CASSEVYGGRDEQFF
TRBV27	TRBJ1-2	-	-	TGTGCCAGCAGTTTACGGGCAGTTCCTCAGGGGTACTATGGCTACACCTTC	CASSLRAVPQGYYGYTF
TRBV30	TRBJ1-5	-	TRBD1	TGTGCCTGGAGCAGAACAGGGGATCAGCCCCAGCATTTT	CAWSRTGDQPQHF
TRBV2	TRBJ1-5	-	TRBD1	TGTGCCAGCAGTGTCGGACAGGCGAACAATCAGCCCCAGCATTTT	CASSVGQANNQPQHF
TRBV2	TRBJ2-3	-	TRBD1	TGTGCCAGCAGCCGGACAGGGGCCGGCACAGATACGCAGTATTTT	CASSRTGAGTDTQYF
TRBV4-1	TRBJ1-3	-	-	TGCGCCAGCAGCCAAGCTTCGCCAGGGACTAACACCATATATTTT	CASSQASPGTNTIYF
TRBV11-2	TRBJ2-3	-	-	TGTGCCAGCAGCTTAGGGCTAGCTCGCGGTACGCAGTATTTT	CASSLGLARGTQYF
TRBV5-1	TRBJ2-6	-	-	TGCGCCAGCAGCTTGGCTGCGGGACCCTCCGACTCTGGGGCCAACGTCCTGACTTTC	CASSLAAGPSDSGANVLTF
TRBV6-5	TRBJ2-1	-	-	TGTGCCAGCAGTTTAAGAGGGAATGAGCAGTTCTTC	CASSLRGNEQFF
TRBV6-1	TRBJ2-3	few	-	TGTGCCAGCAGCGAGACAGCCCGAAGCACAGATACGCAGTATTTT	CASSETARSTDTQYF
TRBV15	TRBJ1-1	-	-	TGTGCCACCATGGGGGGAGGGGAAGGTGAAGCTTTCTTT	CATMGGGEGEAFF
TRBV5-1	TRBJ2-3	-	TRBD2	TGCGCCAGCAGCTTGGGACTAGCGGGTGGCACAGATACGCAGTATTTT	CASSLGLAGGTDTQYF
TRBV5-1	TRBJ2-7	-	TRBD1	TGCGCCAGCAGCCAGGGACAGACCTACGAGCAGTACTTC	CASSQGQTYEQYF
TRBV19	TRBJ1-1	once	-	TGTGCCAGTTCTAGACCGGGTATGAACACTGAAGCTTTCTTT	CASSRPGMNTEAFF
TRBV5-1	TRBJ2-1	-	-	TGCGCCAGCAGCTCCAGTCCCCTTTCCTACAATGAGCAGTTCTTC	CASSSSPLSYNEQFF
TRBV5-6	TRBJ1-1	-	-	TGTGCCAGCAGCTTGAAAGCAGGGGATCAGAACACTGAAGCTTTCTTT	CASSLKAGDQNTEAFF
TRBV7-7	TRBJ1-3	-	TRBD1	TGTGCTAGCAGCCACGACAGGGGGCCTGGAAACACCATATATTTT	CASSHDRGPGNTIYF
TRBV2	TRBJ1-1	-	-	TGTGCCAGCAGTGGACAGGCATTGAACACTGAAGCTTTCTTT	CASSGQALNTEAFF
TRBV11-3	TRBJ2-1	-	-	TGTGCCAGCAGTTCCCCCGGGAGCTCCTACAATGAGCAGTTCTTC	CASSSPGSSYNEQFF
TRBV14	TRBJ2-3	-	TRBD1	TGTGCCAGCAGCCACCTAGGGACAGGCAGCACAGATACGCAGTATTTT	CASSHLGTGSTDTQYF
TRBV18	TRBJ2-5	-	-	TGTGCCAGCTCACCCCTAGTCGCGGAGACCCAGTACTTC	CASSPLVAETQYF